This note documents a single TCR beta chain sequence. Its specificity is not known. The data stem from a study of OX40 agonist ivuxolimab in advanced cancers. Findings and caveats of the study: The mean number of expanded clones was higher in CD8+ T cells than in CD4+.

Assay: immunoSEQ multiplex PCR; the TCRdb copy retains only in-frame clones and omits some. The sample consists of some 65,000 clones, around 90% of them appearing once. The clonotype originates from an adult with an advanced solid tumor such as melanoma, head and neck, liver or kidney cancer. Sequencing was performed on CD4+ or CD8+ T cells sorted from blood, taken in a trial of the OX40 agonist ivuxolimab.

The CDR3, as DNA: TGTGCCAGCAGCTTAACCGCCCAGGGGGTCCCGGGAAACACCATATATTTT. Translating it yields CASSLTAQGVPGNTIYF. The genes are TRBV7-2 and TRBJ1-3; 7 bases match TRBD1. CDR1 is SGHTA and CDR2 is FQGNSA in the germline V gene. The CDR3 sequence is 17 residues long. V was clipped by 2 bases and J by 4 bases; unmatched bases: 11.